This TCR beta chain is drawn from a study of blood T cell repertoires in COVID-19. Whole-study context: COVID-19 samples from acute and convalescent phases originated in the United States, Italy and Spain. Sources were T cells, B-cell-depleted T cells, or PBMCs; the material itself was cDNA or gDNA.

Per the original methods: From reference gene primer amplification, estimates of nucleated cell counts were derived. TCRdb's copy holds only in-frame clones and misses some; the assay was immunoSEQ multiplex PCR. V, J and clone size derive from that table, while D and trimming were established from the DNA sequence. The profile shows about 280,000 clones, almost 85% of them singletons. Germline-derived CDR1 and CDR2 are MNHNS and SASEGT. The J segment lost 5 bases and the V segment lost 3 bases, leaving 6 bases of the junction unmatched. The CDR3 runs to 15 residues. The chain couples TRBV6-1 to TRBJ2-1, with 8 bases fitting TRBD1. Sequencing used peripheral blood. The TCR comes from a man aged 50-59 years with active or convalescent COVID-19. The CDR3 spells CASSEVLGQDNEQFF. The CDR3 DNA sequence: TGTGCCAGCAGTGAGGTACTGGGACAGGACAATGAGCAGTTCTTC.